Below, 14 T cell receptor beta chains from the same sample are listed, as sequenced in a study of blood T cell repertoires in COVID-19. TCRdb keeps only in-frame clones here, not all; method: immunoSEQ multiplex PCR. The sample yields approximately 310,000 clones, over 75% seen once. The sample taken for sequencing was peripheral blood. These receptors all stem from a woman in her forties or fifties who had recovered from COVID-19.

V gene TRBV27 combines with J gene TRBJ1-2; 7 bases are a match to TRBD1. The CDR3 consists of 14 residues. V trimming: 7 bases; J trimming: 2 bases; junction bases outside the gene matches: 7. CDR1 is MNHEY, CDR2 SMNVEV, per germline (reference sequence). CDR3 coding DNA: TGTGCCAGCAAAATAGGGGGCAGGAACTATGGCTACACCTTC. Protein sequence: CASKIGGRNYGYTF.

The gene calls are TRBV12-5 and TRBJ2-7, with 7 positions matching TRBD2. J gave up 0 bases and V 11 bases, and 22 bases lay outside the gene matches. The CDR3 runs to 18 residues. CDR1 and CDR2 (germline): LGHNT, FRNRAP. CDR3 sequence (DNA): TGTGCTGGGGGGTACCGGGCGGATCTAGCGGAGAGCTCCTACGAGCAGTACTTC. Its translation is CAGGYRADLAESSYEQYF.

The V call is TRBV5-1, the J call TRBJ1-1; 9 nucleotides align to TRBD1. V lost 0 bases, J lost 6 bases, and 3 bases stayed unmatched. The length of the CDR3 is 14 residues. Germline loops: CDR1 SGHRS, CDR2 YFSETQ. The CDR3 spells CASSLVRTGAEAFF. In DNA, the CDR3 is TGCGCCAGCAGCTTGGTGAGGACAGGGGCTGAAGCTTTCTTT.

This clone showed up just a few times. V gene TRBV7-2 combines with J gene TRBJ2-2, with D uncertain. There are 16 residues in the CDR3. CDR1 is SGHTA, CDR2 FQGNSA, per germline. The germline V and J ends were trimmed by 5 bases and 3 bases, with 16 bases remaining between them. For the CDR3, the DNA is TGTGCCAGCAGCCCTACCCCTCCGGTGTACACCGGGGAGCTGTTTTTT. Translated, it gives CASSPTPPVYTGELFF.

This chain joins TRBV28 and TRBJ2-5, with TRBD2 matching 7 bases. V shed 7 bases and J 5 bases; nucleotides not matched to a gene: 7. The CDR3 has 13 residues. Germline V gene lookup returns CDR1 MDHEN and CDR2 SYDVKM. The CDR3 DNA follows: TGTGCCAGCAAACGGGGGAGGGCGGAGACCCAGTACTTC. Residues: CASKRGRAETQYF.

V and J are TRBV7-8 and TRBJ1-5; D is uncertain. Per germline, CDR1 SGHVS and CDR2 FQNEAQ. The CDR3 loop spans 14 amino acids. Trimming took 1 base from V and 7 from J, leaving 11 bases between them. CDR3 sequence (DNA): TGTGCCAGCAGCTTAGATGGACTCGTGCAGCCCCAGCATTTT. Amino acid sequence: CASSLDGLVQPQHF.

J is TRBJ1-1 and V is TRBV5-4; tentative D call: TRBD1 (6 bases). This CDR3 has 12 amino acids. Trimming took off 6 bases at V and 8 bases at J, with 14 bases between the two ends. CDR1 SGHNT and CDR2 YYREEE come from the germline V gene (reference sequence). The CDR3 loop is CASKIGGGEAFF. CDR3 nucleotides: TGTGCCAGCAAAATTGGGGGGGGCGAAGCTTTCTTT.

V is TRBV7-3 and J is TRBJ1-1, with 8 bases lining up with TRBD1. The V gene's germline CDR1 is SGHTA and CDR2 FQGTGA. V was pared by 5 bases and J by 3 bases, with 2 bases of the junction left unmatched. The CDR3 is made up of 13 amino acids. The DNA for the CDR3 is TGTGCCAGCAGCCCGACAGGGGACACTGAAGCTTTCTTT. Protein product: CASSPTGDTEAFF.

This clone is a singleton in its sample. V usage is TRBV11-3 and J usage is TRBJ1-1, with 11 bases aligning to TRBD1. Germline CDR1 SGHNT, CDR2 YENEEA. The CDR3 runs to 15 residues. The J segment lost 4 bases and the V segment lost 5 bases, leaving 6 bases of the junction unmatched. This CDR3 is CASSAGQGASTEAFF. The DNA for the CDR3 is TGTGCCAGCAGCGCCGGACAGGGGGCGAGCACTGAAGCTTTCTTT.

V is TRBV5-5 and J is TRBJ2-5; D remains ambiguous. This CDR3 has 13 residues. The V end lost 2 bases, the J end lost 1 base, and 6 bases lay between the germline ends. The germline V gene has CDR1 SGHKS and CDR2 YYEKEE (reference sequence). The CDR3 coding sequence is TGTGCCAGCAGCTTTTCGGGCCAAGAGACCCAGTACTTC. This sequence encodes CASSFSGQETQYF.

This chain connects TRBV19 to TRBJ1-2; D remains unclear. The ends were cut back, 7 bases at V and 3 bases at J, with 6 bases in the middle. The CDR3 is made up of 11 amino acids. CDR1 and CDR2 from the germline V gene are LNHDA and SQIVND (reference sequence). CDR3 region: CASNSDYGYTF. The CDR3 bases are TGTGCCAGTAACTCGGACTATGGCTACACCTTC.

The chain uses TRBV14 and TRBJ2-3; D is possibly TRBD2 (5 bases). Germline V lookup: CDR1 SGHDN, CDR2 FVKESK. V was pared by 0 bases and J by 6 bases, with 13 bases between. The CDR3 runs to 15 residues. The CDR3 protein is CASSQDLDGVDTQYF. CDR3 DNA: TGTGCCAGCAGCCAAGATCTGGACGGGGTGGATACGCAGTATTTT.

The CDR3 is CASSAGEGNTIYF. CDR3 sequence (DNA): TGTGCCAGCAGCGCAGGGGAAGGGAACACCATATATTTT. V is TRBV9 and J is TRBJ1-3, with D perhaps matching TRBD1 (6 bases). V gave up 3 bases and J gave up 7 bases, with 11 bases separating them. CDR3 length: 13 residues. Germline V gene sequence: CDR1 SGDLS, CDR2 YYNGEE.

The chain recombines TRBV7-9 with TRBJ1-4; D gene ambiguous. Between the trimmed V and J ends, which lost 5 bases and 5 bases, there was a span of 12 bases. CDR1 and CDR2 from the germline V gene are SEHNR and FQNEAQ (reference sequence). The CDR3 is 14 amino acids. The CDR3 loop reads CASSHGSRNEKLFF. The CDR3 DNA reads TGTGCCAGCAGCCACGGGAGTAGGAATGAAAAACTGTTTTTT. Full variable domain (rest looked up from reference TRBV7-9 and TRBJ1-4): DTGVSQNPRHKITKRGQNVTFRCDPISEHNRLYWYRQTLGQGPEFLTYFQNEAQLEKSRLLSDRFSAERPKGSFSTLEIQRTEQGDSAMYLCASSHGSRNEKLFFGSGTQLSVL.